The 28 T cell receptor beta chains in this list originate from one sample, sequenced in a study of blood T cells in healthy people across ages. The second PCR ran roughly 6 to 11 cycles with a sample-barcoded 5' primer and J-beta primers. A single record per CDR3 protein comes from TCRdb applying MiXCR to the 5' RACE reads. In the table there are 950,000 to 1,200,000 distinct CDR3 sequences, roughly two fifths of which are singletons. Source material: blood. Receptors were obtained from a man aged 18 to 29 in good health.

Notes on this clonotype: At one of its ends the junction is not consistent with the germline gene, which may arise from a read error. The chain carries TRBV3-1 and TRBJ1-1, with D perhaps matching TRBD1 (6 bases). The CDR3 totals 15 residues. CDR1 and CDR2 from the germline V gene are LGHDT and YNNKEL (reference sequence). The DNA of the CDR3 is TGTGCCTGCAGCTACTTCGACAGGATGAACACTGAAGCTTTCTTT. Amino acid sequence: CACSYFDRMNTEAFF. Full variable domain (outside the CDR3, taken from reference TRBV3-1 and TRBJ1-1): DTAVSQTPKYLVTQMGNDKSIKCEQNLGHDTMYWYKQDSKKFLKIMFSYNNKELIINETVPNRFSPKSPDKAHLNLHINSLELGDSAVYFCACSYFDRMNTEAFFGQGTRLTVV.

The chain carries TRBV30 and TRBJ1-5, with TRBD1 as a possible D gene (5 bases). The V end lost 0 bases, the J end lost 10 bases, and 7 bases lay between the germline ends. This CDR3 has 11 amino acids. Germline CDR1 GTSNPN, CDR2 SVGIG (reference sequence). CDR3 DNA: TGTGCCTGGAGTGTAGGGGACCCCCAGCATTTT. Protein product: CAWSVGDPQHF.

This clonotype is a singleton in its sample. V usage is TRBV5-1 and J usage is TRBJ2-5; D perhaps matches TRBD1 (6 bases). The CDR3 extends over 13 amino acids. CDR1 and CDR2 from the germline V gene are SGHRS and YFSETQ. V lost 10 bases, J lost 4 bases, and 17 bases lay in between. The CDR3 bases are TGCGCCGGCACAAGACAGGACTTAGAGACCCAGTACTTC. It codes for CAGTRQDLETQYF. The full variable domain, completed using reference TRBV5-1 and TRBJ2-5, is KAGVTQTPRYLIKTRGQQVTLSCSPISGHRSVSWYQQTPGQGLQFLFEYFSETQRNKGNFPGRFSGRQFSNSRSEMNVSTLELGDSALYLCAGTRQDLETQYFGPGTRLLVL.

This clonotype has only a few counts. This chain links TRBV11-2 with TRBJ2-6, with D hard to call. Germline V gives CDR1 SGHAT, CDR2 FQNNGV. With 5 bases removed from V and 0 bases from J, the gap between germline ends came to 11 bases. The CDR3 contains 16 residues. CDR3 nucleotides: TGTGCCAGCAGCCCCCTTACCCTCTCTGGGGCCAACGTCCTGACTTTC. Its translation: CASSPLTLSGANVLTF.

This clonotype showed up just a few times. The chain couples TRBV6-2 or TRBV6-3 to TRBJ1-6; 8 bases are a match to TRBD1. This CDR3 spans 15 amino acids. J lost 3 bases, V lost 5 bases, and 3 bases had no gene match. Per germline, CDR1 MNHEY and CDR2 SVGEGT. The CDR3: CASSRGQGYNSPLHF. CDR3 nucleotide sequence: TGTGCCAGCAGTCGCGGACAGGGCTATAATTCACCCCTCCACTTT.

This clonotype was counted many times. This rearrangement joins TRBV7-2 to TRBJ2-7; no firm D call. Germline-derived CDR1 and CDR2 are SGHTA and FQGNSA. The CDR3 extends over 13 amino acids. With 4 bases removed from V and 0 bases from J, the gap between germline ends came to 7 bases. The CDR3 protein is CASSYGPSYEQYF. CDR3 bases: TGTGCCAGCAGCTACGGGCCCTCCTACGAGCAGTACTTC.

This clonotype has ten or more counts. The J gene is TRBJ2-1, the V gene TRBV10-3, with 7 bases matching TRBD1. This CDR3 spans 15 amino acids. Trimming at V came to 6 bases and at J to 5 bases, leaving 10 bases not matched to a gene. From germline, CDR1 is ENHRY and CDR2 SYGVKD. Here the CDR3 DNA reads TGTGCCATCAGAACCGGGACAGATGATAACAATGAGCAGTTCTTC. Amino acid sequence: CAIRTGTDDNNEQFF.

The gene calls are TRBV7-9 and TRBJ1-2; 7 positions match TRBD1. The CDR3 totals 16 residues. The V segment lost 4 bases and the J segment 5 bases; nucleotides outside the gene matches: 13. Germline CDR1 is SEHNR and CDR2 is FQNEAQ (reference sequence). The CDR3 spells CASSSVAQGRRYGYTF. Written as DNA, the CDR3 is TGTGCCAGCAGCTCCGTGGCACAGGGGAGGAGGTATGGCTACACCTTC.

The gene calls are TRBV7-2 and TRBJ2-3, with D unclear. V dropped 5 bases and J dropped 2 bases, with 11 bases sitting between them. Per germline, CDR1 SGHTA and CDR2 FQGNSA. The CDR3 contains 14 residues. This CDR3 is CASSIRSHTDTQYF. In DNA, the CDR3 is TGTGCCAGCAGCATCCGGTCGCACACAGATACGCAGTATTTT.

This chain joins TRBV20-1 and TRBJ1-2, with a possible D match to TRBD1 (5 bases). Germline values: CDR1 DFQATT, CDR2 SNEGSKA (reference sequence). This CDR3 contains 14 residues. The V end lost 5 bases, the J end lost 4 bases, and 17 bases lay between the germline ends. The CDR3 DNA reads TGCAGTGCTGTAGGGACCGACCAAACCTATGGCTACACCTTC. Amino acid sequence: CSAVGTDQTYGYTF.

The rearrangement uses TRBV5-1 and TRBJ2-5; 11 bases map to TRBD2. The CDR3 spans 13 residues. Germline values: CDR1 SGHRS, CDR2 YFSETQ. With V trimmed by 5 bases and J by 3 bases, 0 bases remained unmatched. In nucleotides, the CDR3 is TGCGCCAGCAGGGGACTAGCGGAAGAGACCCAGTACTTC. Translated, it gives CASRGLAEETQYF.

This clonotype was counted at least ten times. The chain is built from TRBV12-3 or TRBV12-4 and TRBJ2-3, with D perhaps matching TRBD1 (5 bases). Between the trimmed V and J ends, which lost 5 bases and 2 bases, there was a span of 8 bases. CDR3 length: 13 amino acids. The CDR3 loop is CASSGAPTDTQYF. CDR3 sequence (DNA): TGTGCCAGCAGTGGGGCACCCACAGATACGCAGTATTTT.

There are a few counts of this clonotype. This CDR3 reads CSARDLTGQGPETQYF. The CDR3 coding sequence is TGCAGTGCTAGAGATCTGACAGGACAGGGACCCGAGACCCAGTACTTC. This sequence joins TRBV20-1 and TRBJ2-5; 8 bases are shared with TRBD1. Germline-derived CDR1 and CDR2 are DFQATT and SNEGSKA (reference sequence). The V segment lost 0 bases and the J segment 5 bases; nucleotides outside the gene matches: 11. CDR3 size: 16 residues.

For this clonotype: In this CDR3 the conserved last residue, phenylalanine or tryptophan, is missing, so a read error is likely. The CDR3 loop is CASSLAGQPGAKNIQYL. In nucleotides, the CDR3 is TGTGCCAGCAGCTTAGCCGGACAGCCCGGAGCCAAAAACATTCAGTACTTA. This chain uses TRBV7-9 with TRBJ2-4, with D possibly matching TRBD1 (6 bases). V was pared by 0 bases and J by 0 bases, with 12 bases between. The germline CDR1 and CDR2 sequences are SEHNR and FQNEAQ (reference sequence). The CDR3 is 17 amino acids.

J is TRBJ2-5 and V is TRBV4-1; no reliable D call. The germline V gene has CDR1 MGHRA and CDR2 YSYEKL. Deletions cut 0 bases from V and 4 bases from J, with 9 bases between. The CDR3 is made up of 14 amino acids. The CDR3, as DNA: TGCGCCAGCAGCCAAGATTCCGCAGGAGAGACCCAGTACTTC. Its translation is CASSQDSAGETQYF.

The chain carries TRBV20-1 and TRBJ2-3; 7 bases map to TRBD2. V lost 5 bases, J lost 4 bases, and 15 bases stayed unmatched. This CDR3 spans 16 amino acids. From germline, CDR1 is DFQATT and CDR2 SNEGSKA (reference sequence). This chain's CDR3 is CSAGEGGLRGADTQYF. CDR3 nucleotides: TGCAGTGCTGGCGAGGGAGGGTTGAGGGGCGCAGATACGCAGTATTTT.

This clonotype appeared once. The rearrangement joins TRBV13 to TRBJ1-1; D remains unclear. V gave up 5 bases and J gave up 2 bases, with 12 bases separating them. CDR1 is PRHDT, CDR2 FYEKMQ, per germline (reference sequence). CDR3 length: 14 residues. CDR3 loop: CASSNRSINTEAFF. The CDR3 bases are TGTGCCAGCAGCAATAGATCCATCAACACTGAAGCTTTCTTT.

This clonotype turned up a few times. In DNA form, the CDR3 reads TGTGCCAGCAGGGGACTAGCGGGGTCCTACTACAATGAGCAGTTCTTC. It is translated as CASRGLAGSYYNEQFF. This chain uses TRBV12-3 or TRBV12-4 with TRBJ2-1; 13 bases are shared with TRBD2. This CDR3 has 16 amino acids. The V gene end was trimmed by 6 bases and the J gene end by 3 bases; junction bases not matched to a gene: 5.

The table lists this clonotype with a count of one. The chain links TRBV5-1 to TRBJ2-3; 9 bases agree with TRBD2. The CDR3 is 16 residues long. Per the germline V gene, CDR1 is SGHRS and CDR2 is YFSETQ. After removal of 4 bases from V and 2 bases from J, the junction contained 8 bases not matched to a gene. CDR3 region: CASSEGTSSITDTQYF. The CDR3 nucleotides are TGCGCCAGCAGCGAAGGGACTAGCAGTATCACAGATACGCAGTATTTT.

The rearrangement joins TRBV6-6 to TRBJ1-1, with D tentatively TRBD1 (6 bases). CDR1 is MNHNY, CDR2 SVGAGI, per germline (reference sequence). This CDR3 spans 13 amino acids. V lost 8 bases, J lost 1 base, and 11 bases lay in between. The CDR3, as DNA: TGTGCCAGCGCACCAGGGGCGAACACTGAAGCTTTCTTT. This translates into CASAPGANTEAFF.

This clonotype was found a few times. V usage is TRBV27 and J usage is TRBJ1-6; D is perhaps TRBD1 (6 bases). CDR3 length equals 20 residues. The V and J ends lost 3 bases and 3 bases respectively, with 24 bases between them. Germline CDR1 reads MNHEY; CDR2 reads SMNVEV (reference sequence). The CDR3 protein is CASSFETGRGGGGYNSPLHF. The CDR3, as DNA: TGTGCCAGCAGTTTCGAGACAGGAAGGGGGGGAGGAGGCTATAATTCACCCCTCCACTTT.

V and J are TRBV12-3 or TRBV12-4 and TRBJ1-2; tentative D call: TRBD1 (5 bases). The CDR3 has 12 residues. The germline V and J ends were trimmed by 5 bases and 8 bases, with 12 bases remaining between them. The CDR3: CASSISGFGYTF. The CDR3 nucleotides read TGTGCCAGCAGTATATCAGGGTTCGGCTACACCTTC.

This clonotype was observed a handful of times. One end of the junction fails to match germline, which may point to a read error. Here the CDR3 reads CASSTPDQPQHF. The CDR3 DNA is TGTGCCAGCTCAACACCGGATCAGCCCCAGCATTTT. V gene TRBV18 combines with J gene TRBJ1-5, with D hard to call. Germline values: CDR1 KGHSH, CDR2 LQKENI. This CDR3 has 12 amino acids.

This chain connects TRBV2 to TRBJ1-5; 8 bases map to TRBD1. The V segment lost 6 bases and the J segment 5 bases; nucleotides outside the gene matches: 6. The CDR3 runs 14 residues. Germline values: CDR1 SNHLY, CDR2 FYNNEI. CDR3 sequence: CASRPTGEHQPQHF. For the CDR3, the DNA is TGTGCCAGCAGGCCGACAGGGGAACATCAGCCCCAGCATTTT.

The chain is built from TRBV4-2 and TRBJ2-3; D may be TRBD1 or TRBD2 (5 bases each). Germline-derived CDR1 and CDR2 are LGHNA and YNFKEQ. Trimming stripped 0 bases from V and 1 base from J, with 11 bases between. The CDR3 has 16 amino acids. CDR3 residues: CASSQDRRGGTDTQYF. CDR3 DNA: TGTGCCAGCAGCCAAGATCGCCGGGGCGGCACAGATACGCAGTATTTT.

The rearrangement uses TRBV13 and TRBJ1-2, with 7 bases matching TRBD1. The CDR3 extends over 15 amino acids. V lost 5 bases, J lost 4 bases, and 10 bases stayed unmatched. Germline CDR1 reads PRHDT; CDR2 reads FYEKMQ (reference sequence). The CDR3 protein is CASSPTRGLGYGYTF. The CDR3 bases are TGTGCCAGCAGCCCAACCAGGGGGTTGGGCTATGGCTACACCTTC.

This clonotype was detected only a few times. The DNA of the CDR3 is TGTGCCAGCAGTGAGGGCCCGTGGGATAGACCCCGCAGTACCCAGCATTTT. Translating gives CASSEGPWDRPRSTQHF. The rearrangement joins TRBV2 to TRBJ1-5; D is ambiguous. Germline CDR1 is SNHLY and CDR2 is FYNNEI. Trimming stripped 3 bases from V and 11 bases from J, with 26 bases between. This CDR3 comprises 17 residues.

The gene calls are TRBV12-3 or TRBV12-4 and TRBJ1-1, with D perhaps TRBD1 (5 bases). The CDR3 covers 13 residues. The germline V and J ends were trimmed by 7 bases and 9 bases, with 18 bases remaining between them. The CDR3 DNA reads TGTGCCAGCACCAAGACCCGTGGGGGTAAAGCTTTCTTT. This codes for CASTKTRGGKAFF.